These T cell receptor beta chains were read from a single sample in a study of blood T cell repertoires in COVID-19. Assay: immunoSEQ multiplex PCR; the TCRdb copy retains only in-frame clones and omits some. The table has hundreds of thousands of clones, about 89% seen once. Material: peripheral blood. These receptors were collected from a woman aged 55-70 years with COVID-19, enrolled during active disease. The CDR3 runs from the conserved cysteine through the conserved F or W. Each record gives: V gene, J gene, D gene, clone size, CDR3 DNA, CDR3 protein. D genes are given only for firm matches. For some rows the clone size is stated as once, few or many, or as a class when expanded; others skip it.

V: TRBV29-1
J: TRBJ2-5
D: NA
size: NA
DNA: TGCAGCGTCTTAAGAGACATGCAAGAGACCCAGTACTTC
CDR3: CSVLRDMQETQYF

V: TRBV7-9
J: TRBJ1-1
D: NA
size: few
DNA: TGTGCCAGCAGCCTACAGGGCATGAACACTGAAGCTTTCTTT
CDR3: CASSLQGMNTEAFF

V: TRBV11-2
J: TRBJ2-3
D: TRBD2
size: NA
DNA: TGTGCCAGCAGCTACAGACTAGCGGGGAGCACAGATACGCAGTATTTT
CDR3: CASSYRLAGSTDTQYF

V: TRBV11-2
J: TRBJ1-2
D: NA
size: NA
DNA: TGTGCCAGCAGCTTAGGGGGGCAGACAGTAAACACCTTC
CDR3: CASSLGGQTVNTF

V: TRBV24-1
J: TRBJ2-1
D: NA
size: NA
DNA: TGTGCCACCAGCCCGGCGGGCTCCTACAATGAGCAGTTCTTC
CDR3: CATSPAGSYNEQFF

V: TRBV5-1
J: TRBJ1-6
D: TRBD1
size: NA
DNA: TGCGCCAGCAAGACAGGGAGCTCCTATAATTCACCCCTCCACTTT
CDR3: CASKTGSSYNSPLHF

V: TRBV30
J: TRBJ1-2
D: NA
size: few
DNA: TGTGCCTGGAGTGTGAGGGAGTCGTCGGGCTACACCTTC
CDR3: CAWSVRESSGYTF

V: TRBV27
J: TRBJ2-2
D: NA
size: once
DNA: TGTGCCAGCAGTTTATCGAGGTTGGCCGGGGAGCTGTTTTTT
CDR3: CASSLSRLAGELFF

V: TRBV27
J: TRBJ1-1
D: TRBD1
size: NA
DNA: TGTGCCAGCTGGGACAGAGACACTGAAGCTTTCTTT
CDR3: CASWDRDTEAFF

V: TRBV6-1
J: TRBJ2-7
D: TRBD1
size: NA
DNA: TGTGCCAGCAGTGAATGGACAGGGGTCTACGAGCAGTACTTC
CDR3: CASSEWTGVYEQYF

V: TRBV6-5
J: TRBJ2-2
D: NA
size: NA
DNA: TGTGCCAGCAGGGGCGGGACGGTGCCTTCGGGGGAGCTGTTTTTT
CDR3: CASRGGTVPSGELFF

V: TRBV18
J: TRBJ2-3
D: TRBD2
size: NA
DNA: TGTGCCAGCTCACCTAGCGGGGGCCCAGATACGCAGTATTTT
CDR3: CASSPSGGPDTQYF

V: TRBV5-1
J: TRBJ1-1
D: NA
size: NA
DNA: TGCGCCAGCAGCCCATCACAGGGGAACACTGAAGCTTTCTTT
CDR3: CASSPSQGNTEAFF

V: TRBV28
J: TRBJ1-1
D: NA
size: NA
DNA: TGTGCCAGCAGTTCACATCGGGAGAACACTGAAGCTTTCTTT
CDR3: CASSSHRENTEAFF

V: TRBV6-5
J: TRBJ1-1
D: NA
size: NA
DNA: TGTGCCAGCAGTTACCAGGGAAACACTGAAGCTTTCTTT
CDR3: CASSYQGNTEAFF

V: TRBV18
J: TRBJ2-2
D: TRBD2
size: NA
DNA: TGTGCCAGCTCACCACCGGGACTAGCGCATATATACACCGGGGAGCTGTTTTTT
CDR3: CASSPPGLAHIYTGELFF

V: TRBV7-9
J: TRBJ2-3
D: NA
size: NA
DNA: TGTGCCAGCATCCACAGGGAGACAGATACGCAGTATTTT
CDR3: CASIHRETDTQYF

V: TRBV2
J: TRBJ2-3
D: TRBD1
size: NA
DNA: TGTGCCAGCAGTGTGTCCAGGGGGAAAACAGATACGCAGTATTTT
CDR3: CASSVSRGKTDTQYF

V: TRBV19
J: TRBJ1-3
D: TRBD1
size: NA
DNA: TGTGCCAGTAGTGTCCGGGACAGGGGCGCTCTCTCTGGAAACACCATATATTTT
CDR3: CASSVRDRGALSGNTIYF

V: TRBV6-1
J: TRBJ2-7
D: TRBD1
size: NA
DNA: TGTGCCAGCAGTGGCTTGGGACAGGCTAGCTCCTACGAGCAGTACTTC
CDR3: CASSGLGQASSYEQYF

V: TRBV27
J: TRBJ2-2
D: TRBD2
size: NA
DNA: TGTGCCAGCCGCGGACTAGCGGGGGGAGCAAACACCGGGGAGCTGTTTTTT
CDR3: CASRGLAGGANTGELFF

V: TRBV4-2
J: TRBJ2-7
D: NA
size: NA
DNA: TGTGCCAGCAGCCAAGGTCTCTCCGTCTCCTACGAGCAGTACTTC
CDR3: CASSQGLSVSYEQYF

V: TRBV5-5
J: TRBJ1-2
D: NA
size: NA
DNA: TGTGCCAGCAGCTTGGGTCTCCTAAGAGGCTATGGCTACACCTTC
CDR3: CASSLGLLRGYGYTF

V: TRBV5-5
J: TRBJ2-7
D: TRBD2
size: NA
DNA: TGTGCCAGCAGCCCGACCCGGGAGGCTTCTCAAAGGGGCGAGCAGTACTTC
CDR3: CASSPTREASQRGEQYF

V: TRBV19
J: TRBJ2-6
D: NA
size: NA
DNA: TGTGCCAGTAGTAGGGTAGTGGTTTCGGGGGGGGCCAACGTCCTGACTTTC
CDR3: CASSRVVVSGGANVLTF

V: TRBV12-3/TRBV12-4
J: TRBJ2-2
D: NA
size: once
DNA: TGTGCCAGCCGGACAGCCCTCACCGGGGAGCTGTTTTTT
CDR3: CASRTALTGELFF

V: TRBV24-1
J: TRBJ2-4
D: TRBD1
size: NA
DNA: TGTGCCACCAGTGATACCGGGACAGGGAAAAACATTCAGTACTTC
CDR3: CATSDTGTGKNIQYF

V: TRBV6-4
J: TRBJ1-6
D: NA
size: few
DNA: TGTGCCAGCAGTTTTGACAGTGATAATTCACCCCTCCACTTT
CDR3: CASSFDSDNSPLHF

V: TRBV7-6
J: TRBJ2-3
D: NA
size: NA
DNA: TGTGCCAGCAGCCAACCGGGCGGGCCGCAGTATTTT
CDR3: CASSQPGGPQYF

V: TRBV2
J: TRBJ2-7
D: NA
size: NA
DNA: TGTGCCAGCAGAGGGGGTGGGGTAGAGCAGTACTTC
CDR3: CASRGGGVEQYF

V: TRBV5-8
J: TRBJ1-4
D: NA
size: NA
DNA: TGTGCCAGCAGCTTGGCGGGGGGGCTAAATGAAAAACTGTTTTTT
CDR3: CASSLAGGLNEKLFF

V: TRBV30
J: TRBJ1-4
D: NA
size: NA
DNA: TGTGCCTGGAGCCCGACAGCCAAAACAACTAATGAAAAACTGTTTTTT
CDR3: CAWSPTAKTTNEKLFF

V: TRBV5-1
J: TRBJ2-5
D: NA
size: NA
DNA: TGCGCCAGCAGCACCTCCCCAGGGGACCAAGAGACCCAGTACTTC
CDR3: CASSTSPGDQETQYF